This T cell receptor beta chain originates from a study of cytotoxic CD8 clonotypes in ibrutinib-treated CLL. Study-level information: Roughly 10 relapsed/refractory, some 14 treatment-naive; about 17 IGHV unmutated. Timing of response sample collection was a median approximately twelve months after treatment start, with a range of 6 to 36.

Study observations and caveats: Clonality climbed at ibrutinib response, then dropped toward baseline at progression.

With respect to this clone: What it binds is not known.

Trimming stripped 8 bases from V and 4 bases from J, with 17 bases between. CDR3 length equals 13 residues. Germline-derived CDR1 and CDR2 are SQVTM and ANQGSEA. Repertoires were generated with immunoSEQ multiplex PCR, while TCRdb's copy carries only in-frame clones and drops some. Of fewer than 400,000 clones listed, over 60% are singletons. The sample consisted of PBMCs, taken after 36 months of ibrutinib treatment. This sequence joins TRBV29-1 and TRBJ1-1, with TRBD1 as a possible D gene (5 bases). The TCR sequence derives from a human donor with chronic lymphocytic leukemia. The CDR3 nucleotides read TGCAGCCCAGAGGGCCCGGGGGGCACTGAAGCTTTCTTT. The encoded protein is CSPEGPGGTEAFF.